This TCR beta chain emerged from a study of cytomegalovirus exposure and HLA in healthy donors. Germline CDR1 is SGDLS and CDR2 is YYNGEE. V lost 3 bases and J lost 3, with 13 bases in between. The CDR3 has 15 amino acids. The assay was immunoSEQ multiplex PCR, and TCRdb's table has in-frame clones only and misses some. The sample carries 95,000 to 150,000 clones, 89% recorded once. This clonotype was sampled from a woman between 18 and 29 years old in good health and CMV-seronegative. The sample taken for sequencing was PBMCs. This chain connects TRBV9 to TRBJ1-3, with D perhaps TRBD1 (6 bases). CDR3 sequence: CASSEQTGYGNTIYF. Here the CDR3 DNA reads TGTGCCAGCAGCGAACAGACAGGCTATGGAAACACCATATATTTT.